This TCR beta chain was identified in a study of regulatory T cells in long-lasting Graves disease. Study-wide findings and caveats: Rather than thyroid tissue, only peripheral blood underwent study. For persistent Graves' patients, TCR diversity was lower than for newly diagnosed ones.

Many counts were recorded for this clonotype. The antigen is unknown. Per germline, CDR1 DFQATT and CDR2 SNEGSKA (reference sequence). With 0 bases removed from V and 1 base from J, the gap between germline ends came to 15 bases. The CDR3 contains 16 residues. The time point was: newly diagnosed GD, antithyroid drugs for less than 3 months. From RNA extracted from PBMCs, the TCR library was made. A peripheral blood sample, around 8.5 milliliters in volume, was drawn into EDTA tubes. Arm-PCR with iRepertoire HTBI primers amplified the CDR3 regions for these TCR beta libraries. TCRdb processed the multiplex PCR reads anew with MiXCR; each CDR3 protein has one entry. This table has hundreds of thousands of distinct CDR3 sequences, 15% to 20% appearing once.

The chain carries TRBV20-1 and TRBJ1-1, with TRBD1 as a possible D gene (5 bases). This TCR was sampled from a female donor with Graves disease. The sample consisted of peripheral blood mononuclear cells (PBMCs), taken at new diagnosis, from a patient treated with antithyroid drugs. The CDR3 loop is CSARDLLRGTNTEAFF. The CDR3, as DNA: TGCAGTGCTAGAGATCTCCTTCGGGGGACGAACACTGAAGCTTTCTTT.